This paragraph covers one T cell receptor (beta chain) sequence. Its antigen is currently not known. Base qualities are not at hand, and no much larger clone is one base apart. The sample is drawn from a study of blood T cell repertoires in COVID-19 (dated by TCRdb to between 2020 and 2021). As for the study more broadly: Samples from collaborators originated in the United States, Italy and Spain and spanned both the acute and convalescent phases of COVID-19. Where available, HLA class I and class II types were taken from metadata supplied by the sample provider and were not determined by assay-based typing. A de-identified subject ID, COVID-19 status, age in years and sex were almost always included in the sample metadata. Samples were obtained from the ongoing ImmuneRACE study (first 160 participants) and from 1,254 subjects provided by 6 global collaborators. The material from the prospective study consisted of cDNA or gDNA derived from T cells, B-cell-depleted T cells, or PBMCs. The repertoires were released in a freely available public database meant as a resource for research on the immune response to SARS-CoV-2. Deeply sampled blood TCRbeta repertoires from subjects exposed to, actively infected with, or recovered from COVID-19 were included in the dataset.

Each collaborating institution followed its own protocols to collect whole blood in K2EDTA tubes. For TCRbeta analysis, collaborator samples were shipped as frozen whole blood, as isolated PBMCs, or as DNA extracted from either sample type. TCRbeta CDR3 regions were amplified from genomic DNA by means of the immunoSEQ Assay, a bias-controlled multiplex PCR. The original pipeline was this. Within the assay, amplification of reference gene primers was used to estimate how many nucleated cells each sample contained. To quantify the absolute abundance of each unique TCRbeta CDR3 rearrangement, sequence reads were collapsed and filtered. For each sample, productive Simpson clonality was calculated by taking the square root of Simpson's diversity index across productive rearrangements. Here the immuneACCESS table is served through TCRdb, limited to in-frame sequences with V and J called. Missing clones are a known gap in these copies; in checked studies unresolved V genes cover under half, and the rest lacks a known reason. D and trimming come from the DNA, and the V and J calls and clone size come from that table. Across this sample there are about 60,000 clones, with about nine tenths seen only once. The ten largest clones represent about 9% of the sample.

There are 16 amino acids in the CDR3, from cysteine to phenylalanine inclusive. The only DNA kept is the CDR3, 48 bases in frame from the first base. CDR1 MNHNY and CDR2 SVGAGI were looked up in the germline V gene (reference sequence). Trimming at the junction amounts to 0 bases on V and 5 bases on J, and the germline ends lie 16 bases apart. Results the study describes overall, beyond this receptor: The amount of clinical and demographic metadata varied by source and participant and was provided uncurated.

This receptor was obtained from a human donor with active COVID-19. The donor label of this sample is uncertain. Source material: peripheral blood. The receptor chain draws on TRBV6-6 and TRBJ1-2; the D gene cannot be resolved reliably. The sequence in DNA is TGTGCCAGCAGTTACTCAGAGACATGGGCTGAGTATGGCTACACCTTC. This gives the protein CASSYSETWAEYGYTF.